The rows below give T cell receptor beta chains drawn from one sample of a study of blood T cell repertoires in COVID-19. Sequencing was performed with immunoSEQ multiplex PCR; in TCRdb, only in-frame clones are kept and a portion is missing. The sample includes about 250,000 clones, roughly 86% of them seen just once. What was sequenced was PBMCs or T cells enriched from blood (not recorded which). Receptors were obtained from a woman aged 25 to 45 with acute COVID-19. The CDR3 runs from the conserved cysteine through the conserved F or W. D genes are given only for firm matches. Only some rows state a clone size, as once, few, many or a class for expanded clones.

clone_size d_call j_call v_call cdr3_nt cdr3_aa
- TRBD2 TRBJ2-3 TRBV9 TGTGCCAGCAGCTCTAGCGGGGGGAGCGTAGATACGCAGTATTTT CASSSSGGSVDTQYF
- - TRBJ1-2 TRBV29-1 TGCAGCGTTGACAGGGCCGGCTATGGCTACACCTTC CSVDRAGYGYTF
- - TRBJ1-3 TRBV29-1 TGCAGCGTTGAGACTAGCTCTGGAAACACCATATATTTT CSVETSSGNTIYF
- - TRBJ1-2 TRBV12-3/TRBV12-4 TGTGCCAGCAGTCCCCCAACTTATGGCTACACCTTC CASSPPTYGYTF
few - TRBJ1-3 TRBV9 TGTGCCAGCAGCGCAGGGGTGTCAAACACCATATATTTT CASSAGVSNTIYF
- - TRBJ1-3 TRBV3-1/TRBV3-2 TGTGCCAGCAGCCAAGATAATCCAACACAATACTCTGGAAACACCATATATTTT CASSQDNPTQYSGNTIYF
- TRBD1 TRBJ1-4 TRBV9 TGTGCCAGCAGCTCCGGGACAGGGGGTGAAAAACTGTTTTTT CASSSGTGGEKLFF
- - TRBJ1-5 TRBV25-1 TGTGCCAGCAGTGCAGGGGGCAATCAGCCCCAGCATTTT CASSAGGNQPQHF
- - TRBJ1-4 TRBV2 TGTGCCAGCATTTACAGGGTTTCTAATGAAAAACTGTTTTTT CASIYRVSNEKLFF
- TRBD1 TRBJ1-1 TRBV6-5 TGTGCCAGCAGTTACGGCTCAGGGGGGAGCACTGAAGCTTTCTTT CASSYGSGGSTEAFF
few - TRBJ1-5 TRBV27 - CASRFGSGDSNQPQHF
- - TRBJ2-5 TRBV7-9 TGTGCCAGCAGCTTAACCCAGAGGGAGACCCAGTACTTC CASSLTQRETQYF
- TRBD1 TRBJ2-7 TRBV6-5 TGTGCCATGGAGGGACAGGGGCGCCGGGAGCAGTACTTC CAMEGQGRREQYF
- - TRBJ1-1 TRBV5-1 TGCGCCAGCAGCTTGGCGGGGGGACTCGGGAGCACTGAAGCTTTCTTT CASSLAGGLGSTEAFF
- TRBD1 TRBJ1-2 TRBV19 TGTGCCAGTAGCGCCCGGGACGGGACAGGGGGCTATGGCTACACCTTC CASSARDGTGGYGYTF
- - TRBJ1-5 TRBV3-1/TRBV3-2 TGTGCCAGCAGCCAAGAATCGGTGGTACGGGATTCTAAGCCCCAGCATTTT CASSQESVVRDSKPQHF
- - TRBJ1-4 TRBV5-5 TGTGCCAGCAGCGCTACAGGGACGGGCGAAAAACTGTTTTTT CASSATGTGEKLFF
- TRBD1 TRBJ1-5 TRBV5-1 TGCGCCAGCAGCTTGGGGGACAGGGGGAATCAGCCCCAGCATTTT CASSLGDRGNQPQHF
- - TRBJ2-7 TRBV19 TGTGCCAGTAGTATAAATGGCGGATACTCCTACGAGCAGTACTTC CASSINGGYSYEQYF
- TRBD1 TRBJ2-1 TRBV5-1 TGCGCCAGCAGCTCCCCCGGGACAGGGGTCAATGAGCAGTTCTTC CASSSPGTGVNEQFF
- TRBD1 TRBJ2-1 TRBV5-1 TGCGCCAGCATCCCCGGACAGGGATTGAGCAATGAGCAGTTCTTC CASIPGQGLSNEQFF
- - TRBJ1-1 TRBV4-1 TGCGCCAGCAGCCAAGAGGACGGTGACAGGGAAGCTTTCTTT CASSQEDGDREAFF
- - TRBJ2-5 TRBV5-6 TGTGCCAGCAGCGCGAACCTTGGAGAAGGGGGGACCCAGTACTTC CASSANLGEGGTQYF
- TRBD2 TRBJ2-3 TRBV4-1 TGCGCCAGCAGCCCGCGGACTAGCGCCGTCACAGATACGCAGTATTTT CASSPRTSAVTDTQYF
- TRBD2 TRBJ2-5 TRBV7-2 TGTGCCAGCAGCCTCCAGACTAGCGGGGGAGAGACCCAGTACTTC CASSLQTSGGETQYF